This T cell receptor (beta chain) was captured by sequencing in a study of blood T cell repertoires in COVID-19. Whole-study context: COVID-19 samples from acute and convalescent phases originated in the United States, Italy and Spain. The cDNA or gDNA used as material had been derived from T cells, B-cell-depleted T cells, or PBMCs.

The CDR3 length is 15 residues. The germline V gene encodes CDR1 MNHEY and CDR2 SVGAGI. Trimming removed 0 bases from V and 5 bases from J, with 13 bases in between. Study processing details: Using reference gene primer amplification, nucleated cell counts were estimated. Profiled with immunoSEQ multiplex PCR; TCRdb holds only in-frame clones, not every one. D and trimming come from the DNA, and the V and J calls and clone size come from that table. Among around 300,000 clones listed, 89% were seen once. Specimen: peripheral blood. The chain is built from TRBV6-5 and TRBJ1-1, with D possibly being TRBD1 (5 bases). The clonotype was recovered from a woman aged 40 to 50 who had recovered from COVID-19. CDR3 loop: CASSYSANGGTEAFF. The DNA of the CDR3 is TGTGCCAGCAGTTACTCCGCTAACGGGGGGACTGAAGCTTTCTTT.